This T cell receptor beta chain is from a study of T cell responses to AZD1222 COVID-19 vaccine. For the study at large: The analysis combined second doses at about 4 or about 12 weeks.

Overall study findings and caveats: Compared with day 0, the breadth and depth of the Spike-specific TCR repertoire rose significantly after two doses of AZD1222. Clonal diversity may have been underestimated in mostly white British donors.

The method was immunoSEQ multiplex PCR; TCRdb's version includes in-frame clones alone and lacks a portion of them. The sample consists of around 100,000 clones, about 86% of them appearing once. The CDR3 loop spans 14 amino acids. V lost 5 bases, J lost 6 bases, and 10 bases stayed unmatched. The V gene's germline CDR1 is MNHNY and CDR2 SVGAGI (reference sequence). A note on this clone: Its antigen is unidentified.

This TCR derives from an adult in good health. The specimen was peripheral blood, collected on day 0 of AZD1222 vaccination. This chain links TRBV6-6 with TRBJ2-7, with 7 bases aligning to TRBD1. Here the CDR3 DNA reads TGTGCCAGCAGTCCCGGGACAGCCGCCCCCGAGCAGTACTTC. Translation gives CASSPGTAAPEQYF.